This TCR beta chain was sequenced for a study of blood T cell dynamics during melanoma immunotherapy. With V trimmed by 3 bases and J by 3 bases, 11 bases remained unmatched. The germline CDR1 and CDR2 sequences are SGHRS and YFSETQ. This CDR3 contains 16 residues. Stated time point: week 3, after first cycle of checkpoint inhibitor. Disease control meant complete response, partial response or stable disease at 12 weeks. Data came from immunoSEQ multiplex PCR; TCRdb stores just in-frame clones and leaves some out. The table shows more than 10,000 clones, with around nine tenths occurring only once. This sequence joins TRBV5-1 and TRBJ2-7, with TRBD2 identical over 8 bases. The sample was effector memory CD8+ T cells from blood, taken from a patient treated with checkpoint blockade. The TCR comes from a human donor with melanoma. The DNA of the CDR3 is TGCGCCAGCAGCTCCTCCCATCAGCGGGAGTACTACGAGCAGTACTTC. It is translated as CASSSSHQREYYEQYF. The variable domain in full, completed from reference TRBV5-1 and TRBJ2-7, reads KAGVTQTPRYLIKTRGQQVTLSCSPISGHRSVSWYQQTPGQGLQFLFEYFSETQRNKGNFPGRFSGRQFSNSRSEMNVSTLELGDSALYLCASSSSHQREYYEQYFGPGTRLTVT.